These T cell receptor beta chains were read from a single sample in a study of CD8 T cells in ankylosing spondylitis. MiXCR, run by TCRdb on the 5' RACE reads, gives a single entry per CDR3 protein. The profile covers approximately 40,000 distinct CDR3 sequences, with 5.5% to 7.5% appearing a single time and 10% to 15% taken by the ten largest. Sequenced: blood, either unsorted or a sorted T cell fraction (not recorded which). The receptors stem from a male donor with ankylosing spondylitis or in good health (not recorded which). CDR3s include the opening cysteine and the closing phenylalanine or tryptophan. Fields, in order: CDR3 DNA, CDR3 protein, D gene, CDR3 length, clone size, J gene, V gene. The D gene is left open where the match is weak. Sizes are listed as once, few, many or a size class.

cdr3_nt: TGTGCCAGCAGTTTATTTCTAGTTGGAGGGGGGACTGAAGCTTTCTTT
cdr3_aa: CASSLFLVGGGTEAFF
d_call: -
cdr3_length: 16
clone_size: many
j_call: TRBJ1-1
v_call: TRBV27

cdr3_nt: TGTGCCAGCAGTTTTATCGGCGGGCCTACCTACGAGCAGTACTTC
cdr3_aa: CASSFIGGPTYEQYF
d_call: -
cdr3_length: 15
clone_size: many
j_call: TRBJ2-7
v_call: TRBV12-3/TRBV12-4

cdr3_nt: TGCAGCGTTGAAGTCTTGGTGGGCGAGCAGTACTTC
cdr3_aa: CSVEVLVGEQYF
d_call: -
cdr3_length: 12
clone_size: medium-sized
j_call: TRBJ2-7
v_call: TRBV29-1

cdr3_nt: TGTGCCAGCAGCTTAAATCCCTATCGGGTCGATGAGCAGTTCTTC
cdr3_aa: CASSLNPYRVDEQFF
d_call: -
cdr3_length: 15
clone_size: many
j_call: TRBJ2-1
v_call: TRBV7-3

cdr3_nt: TGTGCCAGCAGCGCCGGACAGCCCGCCTGCACCTTC
cdr3_aa: CASSAGQPACTF
d_call: -
cdr3_length: 12
clone_size: many
j_call: TRBJ1-2
v_call: TRBV5-6

cdr3_nt: TGTGCCAGCTCACTTGCTAGCGGGAGCTACGAGCAGTACTTC
cdr3_aa: CASSLASGSYEQYF
d_call: TRBD2
cdr3_length: 14
clone_size: many
j_call: TRBJ2-7
v_call: TRBV18

cdr3_nt: TGTGCCAGCAGCTTGGGGACAGGTCAGCCCCAGCATTTT
cdr3_aa: CASSLGTGQPQHF
d_call: TRBD1
cdr3_length: 13
clone_size: many
j_call: TRBJ1-5
v_call: TRBV11-1

cdr3_nt: TGCGCCAGCAGAGGGGAGGCTAGCACAGATACGCAGTATTTT
cdr3_aa: CASRGEASTDTQYF
d_call: -
cdr3_length: 14
clone_size: many
j_call: TRBJ2-3
v_call: TRBV10-1

cdr3_nt: TGTGCCAGCAGCCAGCAGGGACGCCAAGACGAGCAGTACTTC
cdr3_aa: CASSQQGRQDEQYF
d_call: -
cdr3_length: 14
clone_size: many
j_call: TRBJ2-7
v_call: TRBV3-1

cdr3_nt: TGTGCCAGCAGCCCCCCGCCAGAGGACCGCTCCTACAATGAGCAGTTCTTC
cdr3_aa: CASSPPPEDRSYNEQFF
d_call: -
cdr3_length: 17
clone_size: many
j_call: TRBJ2-1
v_call: TRBV11-3

cdr3_nt: TGTGCCAGCAGCGGTATAGCGGGACGCCTCGAAAACATTCAGTACTTC
cdr3_aa: CASSGIAGRLENIQYF
d_call: TRBD2
cdr3_length: 16
clone_size: many
j_call: TRBJ2-4
v_call: TRBV11-2

cdr3_nt: TGTGCCAGCAGCCAAGCTCTACTAGCGGGGGGGTACGAGCAGTACTTC
cdr3_aa: CASSQALLAGGYEQYF
d_call: TRBD2
cdr3_length: 16
clone_size: many
j_call: TRBJ2-7
v_call: TRBV4-2

cdr3_nt: TGCAGTGCTACCCTCGGGCGATCCTACGAGCAGTACTTC
cdr3_aa: CSATLGRSYEQYF
d_call: -
cdr3_length: 13
clone_size: many
j_call: TRBJ2-7
v_call: TRBV20-1

cdr3_nt: TGTGCCAGCAGTCCCCTGGGACACGGATTTGGTGAGACCCAGTACTTC
cdr3_aa: CASSPLGHGFGETQYF
d_call: -
cdr3_length: 16
clone_size: many
j_call: TRBJ2-5
v_call: TRBV28

cdr3_nt: TGTGCCAGCAGCCAGACTTTCACAGATACGCAGTATTTT
cdr3_aa: CASSQTFTDTQYF
d_call: -
cdr3_length: 13
clone_size: many
j_call: TRBJ2-3
v_call: TRBV3-1

cdr3_nt: TGTGCCAGCAGGGGGGACAGTACCTACGAGCAGTACTTC
cdr3_aa: CASRGDSTYEQYF
d_call: TRBD1
cdr3_length: 13
clone_size: many
j_call: TRBJ2-7
v_call: TRBV6-1

cdr3_nt: TGTGCCAGCAGCTTAGGTCGCTCTGGGGCCAACGTCCTGACTTTC
cdr3_aa: CASSLGRSGANVLTF
d_call: -
cdr3_length: 15
clone_size: many
j_call: TRBJ2-6
v_call: TRBV7-8

cdr3_nt: TGCAGCGTTGGGGCAGGCAGCAATCAGCCCCAGCATTTT
cdr3_aa: CSVGAGSNQPQHF
d_call: -
cdr3_length: 13
clone_size: many
j_call: TRBJ1-5
v_call: TRBV29-1

cdr3_nt: TGTGCCACCCGGTTGAGCTCCTACGAGCAGTACTTC
cdr3_aa: CATRLSSYEQYF
d_call: -
cdr3_length: 12
clone_size: medium-sized
j_call: TRBJ2-7
v_call: TRBV24-1

cdr3_nt: TGCGCCAGCAGCATTTCTACAGGAAGTTCCTACGAGCAGTACTTC
cdr3_aa: CASSISTGSSYEQYF
d_call: -
cdr3_length: 15
clone_size: many
j_call: TRBJ2-7
v_call: TRBV5-1

cdr3_nt: TGTGCCAGCAGCCAAGCGACTAGCGGGGGGGCCAATGAGCAGTTCTTC
cdr3_aa: CASSQATSGGANEQFF
d_call: TRBD2
cdr3_length: 16
clone_size: many
j_call: TRBJ2-1
v_call: TRBV4-2